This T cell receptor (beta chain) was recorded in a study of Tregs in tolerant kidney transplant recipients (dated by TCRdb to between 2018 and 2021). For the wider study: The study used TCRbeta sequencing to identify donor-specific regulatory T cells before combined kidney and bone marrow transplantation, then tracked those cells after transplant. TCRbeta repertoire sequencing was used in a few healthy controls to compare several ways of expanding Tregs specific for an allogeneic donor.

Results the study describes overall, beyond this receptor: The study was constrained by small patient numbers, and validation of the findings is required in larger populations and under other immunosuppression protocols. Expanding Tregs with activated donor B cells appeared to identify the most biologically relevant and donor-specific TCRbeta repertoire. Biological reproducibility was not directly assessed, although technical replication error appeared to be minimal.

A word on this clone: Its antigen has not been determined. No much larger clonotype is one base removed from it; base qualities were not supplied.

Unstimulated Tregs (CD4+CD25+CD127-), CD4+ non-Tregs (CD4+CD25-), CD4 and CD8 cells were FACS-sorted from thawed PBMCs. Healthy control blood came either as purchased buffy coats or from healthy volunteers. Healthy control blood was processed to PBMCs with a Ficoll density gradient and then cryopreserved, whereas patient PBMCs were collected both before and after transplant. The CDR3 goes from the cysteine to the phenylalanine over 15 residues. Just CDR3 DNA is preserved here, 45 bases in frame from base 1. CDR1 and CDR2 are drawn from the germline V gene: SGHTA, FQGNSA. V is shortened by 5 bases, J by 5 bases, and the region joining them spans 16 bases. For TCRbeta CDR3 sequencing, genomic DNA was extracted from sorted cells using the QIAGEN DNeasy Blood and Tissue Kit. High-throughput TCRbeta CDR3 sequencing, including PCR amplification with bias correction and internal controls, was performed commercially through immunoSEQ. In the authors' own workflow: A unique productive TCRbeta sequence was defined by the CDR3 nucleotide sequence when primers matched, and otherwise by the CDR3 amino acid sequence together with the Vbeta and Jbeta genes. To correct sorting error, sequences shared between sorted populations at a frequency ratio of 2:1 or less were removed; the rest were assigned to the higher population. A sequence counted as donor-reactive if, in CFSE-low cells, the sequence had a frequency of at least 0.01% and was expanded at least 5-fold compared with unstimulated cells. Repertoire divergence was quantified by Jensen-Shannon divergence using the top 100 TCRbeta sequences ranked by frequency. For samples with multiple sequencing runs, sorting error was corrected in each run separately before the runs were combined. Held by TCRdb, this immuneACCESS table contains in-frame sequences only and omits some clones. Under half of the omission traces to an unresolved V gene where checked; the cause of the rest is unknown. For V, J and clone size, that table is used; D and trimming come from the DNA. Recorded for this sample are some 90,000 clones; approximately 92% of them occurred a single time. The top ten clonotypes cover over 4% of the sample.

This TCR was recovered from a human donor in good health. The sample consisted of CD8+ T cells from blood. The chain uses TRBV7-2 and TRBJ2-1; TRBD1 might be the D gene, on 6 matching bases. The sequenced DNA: TGTGCCAGCAGCCAAAGCCCACAGGGCCACAATGAGCAGTTCTTC. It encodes CASSQSPQGHNEQFF.